Included here is one T cell receptor beta chain sequence, with context. TCRdb's copy holds only in-frame clones and misses some; the assay was immunoSEQ multiplex PCR. The data hold around 250,000 clones, with more than 85% observed a single time. The CDR3 consists of 13 residues. Germline-derived CDR1 and CDR2 are LGHNA and YNFKEQ. The V segment lost 4 bases and the J segment 8 bases; nucleotides outside the gene matches: 6. This sample stems from a study of blood T cell repertoires in COVID-19. Looking at the study overall: Spain, Italy and the United States supplied samples that represented acute and convalescent COVID-19.

The sequence was collected from a woman in her 50s who had recovered from COVID-19. Sequencing was done on a sample of PBMCs or T cells enriched from blood (not recorded which). The chain employs TRBV4-2 and TRBJ1-2; 8 bases are a match to TRBD1. CDR3 bases: TGTGCCAGCAGCCGCACAGGGGGTCAAGGCTACACCTTC. This encodes CASSRTGGQGYTF.